This is a list of T cell receptor beta chains from one sample in a study of blood T cell repertoires in COVID-19. Produced via immunoSEQ multiplex PCR; TCRdb's table is partial and in-frame only. The repertoire consists of approximately 250,000 clones, with roughly 84% occurring once and the leading ten covering around 9.2%. The source material was peripheral blood. The receptors come from a human donor in a cohort sampled during active COVID-19. CDR3s include the opening cysteine and the closing phenylalanine or tryptophan. D genes are given only for firm matches. Not every row has a clone size; where given, it reads once, few, many or a size class.

v_gene	abundance	j_gene	d_gene	CDR3aa	CDR3nt
TRBV28	.	TRBJ2-7	.	CASSLVSTSYSYEQYF	TGTGCCAGCAGTTTAGTATCGACAAGTTACTCCTACGAGCAGTACTTC
TRBV24-1	.	TRBJ1-1	TRBD1	CATRDTGVDTEAFF	TGTGCCACCAGGGACACAGGGGTTGACACTGAAGCTTTCTTT
TRBV27	.	TRBJ1-1	.	CATITWGGGGTEAFF	TGTGCCACCATCACCTGGGGGGGCGGGGGCACTGAAGCTTTCTTT
TRBV5-4	.	TRBJ2-7	TRBD2	CASSLASGSYEQYF	TGTGCCAGCAGCTTGGCTAGCGGCTCCTACGAGCAGTACTTC
TRBV12-5	.	TRBJ2-7	TRBD1	CASGPGTGVYF	TGTGCTAGTGGTCCCGGGACAGGGGTTTACTTC
TRBV28	.	TRBJ2-1	TRBD2	CASSLWTSGAREQFF	TGTGCCAGCAGCCTCTGGACTAGTGGGGCACGTGAGCAGTTCTTC
TRBV7-9	many	TRBJ2-1	TRBD2	CASRWTSPRSFF	TGTGCCAGCAGATGGACTAGCCCTCGTTCGTTCTTC
TRBV6-5	few	TRBJ2-2	.	CASSYSTQLNTGELFF	TGTGCCAGCAGTTATTCGACACAGCTGAACACCGGGGAGCTGTTTTTT
TRBV11-2	.	TRBJ1-1	.	CASSLTSAGNTEAFF	TGTGCCAGCAGCTTAACGTCCGCAGGGAACACTGAAGCTTTCTTT
TRBV5-5	.	TRBJ2-7	TRBD2	CASSLRGGTTYEQYF	TGTGCCAGCAGCTTGCGGGGGGGGACAACCTACGAGCAGTACTTC
TRBV11-3	.	TRBJ2-2	.	CASSLNAVSTNTGELFF	TGTGCCAGCAGCTTAAACGCGGTCTCCACTAACACCGGGGAGCTGTTTTTT
TRBV5-8	.	TRBJ1-2	.	CASTSGYYGYTF	TGTGCCAGCACCTCGGGGTACTATGGCTACACCTTC
TRBV4-2	once	TRBJ2-3	.	CASSQEVRRGAARAQYF	TGTGCCAGCAGCCAAGAAGTGAGGCGGGGCGCGGCTCGGGCGCAGTATTTT
TRBV18	.	TRBJ1-6	.	CASADQGSASPLHF	TGTGCCAGCGCGGACCAGGGCTCAGCTTCACCCCTCCACTTT
TRBV15	.	TRBJ2-5	.	CATSRELGQFEETQYF	TGTGCCACCAGCAGAGAGTTAGGACAGTTTGAAGAGACCCAGTACTTC
TRBV5-1	.	TRBJ2-1	TRBD2	CASSRTGTSNEQFF	TGCGCCAGCAGCCGGACCGGGACTAGTAATGAGCAGTTCTTC
TRBV11-2	.	TRBJ2-1	TRBD1	CASSSDRVRYNEQFF	TGTGCCAGCAGCTCGGACAGGGTGCGGTACAATGAGCAGTTCTTC